This T cell receptor (beta chain) was recovered during a study of blood T cell repertoires in COVID-19. About the study: The analysed material was cDNA or gDNA that came from T cells, B-cell-depleted T cells, or PBMCs.

The participants were between about 18 and 90 years old and came from under 25 US areas. This table comes from immunoSEQ multiplex PCR, and its TCRdb copy is limited to in-frame clones, with some not included. The top ten hold 0.95% to 1.5% of the sample, which has 130,000 to 150,000 clones, roughly 88% seen once. The CDR3 extends over 14 amino acids. Germline lookup yields CDR1 SQVTM and CDR2 ANQGSEA. Trimming removed 6 bases from V and 5 bases from J, with 20 bases in between. The sample was PBMCs or T cells enriched from blood (not recorded which). The V call is TRBV29-1, the J call TRBJ2-7; TRBD2 might be the D (6 bases). The source is a young woman with acute COVID-19. The CDR3 region has the DNA TGCAGCGTGGCCCGGGAGCCCCGCTCGCACGAGCAGTACTTC. Encoded protein: CSVAREPRSHEQYF.